The 8 T cell receptor beta chains reported below all come from one sample, sequenced in a study of glioma-infiltrating T cells. Using RNA template, CDR3s of TCR alpha and beta were amplified with iRepertoire arm-PCR. TCRdb re-analysed the multiplex PCR reads in MiXCR, keeping a single row per CDR3 protein. Counted here are over 80,000 distinct CDR3 sequences, around 37% occurring once; the ten biggest clones make up 35% to 45%. Sequencing was performed on glioma tissue, nonneoplastic brain tissue, or PBMCs (not recorded which). These receptors all come from a human donor with low-grade glioma or glioblastoma, undergoing nonglioma brain surgery, or in good health (not recorded which).

This chain joins TRBV7-2 and TRBJ2-7; TRBD1 matches at 7 bases. CDR1 and CDR2 (germline): SGHTA, FQGNSA. V was pared by 2 bases and J by 2 bases, with 9 bases of the junction left unmatched. This CDR3 has 16 amino acids. The CDR3 nucleotides are TGTGCCAGCAGCTTACGAGTGGGGACAGCTACCTACGAGCAGTACTTC. It specifies CASSLRVGTATYEQYF.

About this clonotype itself: The junction departs from germline at one end; a sequencing error may be responsible. The chain has TRBV4-1 and TRBJ2-1; possibly TRBD2 for D (5 bases). The CDR3 has 13 residues. Germline assignment: CDR1 MGHRA and CDR2 YSYEKL. DNA for the CDR3: TGCGCCAGAAGCCAAGAGGGATACAATGAGCAGTTCTTC. Protein sequence: CARSQEGYNEQFF.

There are many counts of this clonotype. The chain carries TRBV12-3 or TRBV12-4 and TRBJ1-4, with D possibly being TRBD1 (6 bases). The CDR3 contains 17 residues. Deletions cut 2 bases from V and 0 bases from J, with 13 bases between. In DNA, the CDR3 is TGTGCCAGCAGTTTACAACGGACAGCAGCAACTAATGAAAAACTGTTTTTT. Protein: CASSLQRTAATNEKLFF.

This clonotype was found many times. The chain uses TRBV3-1 and TRBJ2-5, with TRBD2 matching 11 bases. V was clipped by 3 bases and J by 2 bases; unmatched bases: 17. The CDR3 spans 20 residues. CDR1 LGHDT and CDR2 YNNKEL come from the germline V gene (reference sequence). In DNA, the CDR3 is TGTGCCAGCAGCCATATTATAGCGGGGGGGCAGACAATTTCACAAGAGACCCAGTACTTC. Protein: CASSHIIAGGQTISQETQYF.

The chain employs TRBV11-2 and TRBJ1-6, with 8 bases that match TRBD1. CDR1 SGHAT and CDR2 FQNNGV come from the germline V gene. J lost 11 bases, V lost 8 bases, and 11 bases had no gene match. The CDR3 runs to 14 residues. CDR3 sequence (DNA): TGTGCCAGCGGCGTTGACAGGGGTAGGACACCCCTCCACTTT. This encodes CASGVDRGRTPLHF.

This clonotype was detected many times. The V and J genes are TRBV4-1 and TRBJ1-2, with D unresolved. This CDR3 region has 15 residues. Germline CDR1 MGHRA, CDR2 YSYEKL. Trimming shortened V by 4 bases and J by 8 bases, and 20 bases separated the two germline ends. The CDR3 is CASSLSNRAREGYTF. The CDR3 bases are TGCGCCAGCAGCCTATCGAATAGGGCGCGTGAGGGCTACACCTTC.

This clonotype was observed a few times. A much larger clone lies one base from this, so it may be a read error. This chain links TRBV19 with TRBJ1-1, with D unclear. Germline V lookup: CDR1 LNHDA, CDR2 SQIVND (reference sequence). The V and J ends lost 1 base and 1 base respectively, with 7 bases between them. The CDR3 runs to 14 residues. The CDR3 loop reads CASSIGRQNTEAFF. The CDR3 nucleotides read TGTGCCAGTAGTATAGGGCGCCAGAACACTGAAGCTTTCTTT.

The rearrangement links TRBV20-1 to TRBJ2-7, with D perhaps matching TRBD2 (6 bases). The germline V and J ends were trimmed by 6 bases and 4 bases, with 10 bases remaining between them. The CDR3 totals 11 residues. Germline V CDR1 and CDR2: DFQATT, SNEGSKA (reference sequence). The CDR3 loop is CSALEGYEQYF. The DNA of the CDR3 is TGCAGTGCGCTGGAGGGGTACGAGCAGTACTTC.